This T cell receptor (beta chain) was retrieved from a study of blood T cell repertoires in COVID-19. About the study: COVID-19 samples from acute and convalescent phases originated in the United States, Italy and Spain. Sample material is recorded as cDNA or gDNA derived from T cells, B-cell-depleted T cells, or PBMCs.

V lost 5 bases, J lost 7 bases, and 10 bases lay in between. The CDR3 runs to 12 residues. The V gene's germline CDR1 is SEHNR and CDR2 FQNEAQ (reference sequence). The authors' processing: Using reference gene primer amplification, nucleated cell counts were estimated. TCRdb's copy holds only in-frame clones and misses some; the assay was immunoSEQ multiplex PCR. V and J calls and clone size are those listed in that table; D and trimming were worked out from the DNA. The data contain some 330,000 clones, approximately 90% of them singletons. The sequenced sample consisted of peripheral blood. This chain uses TRBV7-9 with TRBJ2-3; D uncertain. The source of this sequence is a woman between 50 and 59 years old with active or convalescent COVID-19. The CDR3 sequence is CASSPSTYTQYF. The CDR3 nucleotides are TGTGCCAGCAGCCCCTCTACGTATACGCAGTATTTT.